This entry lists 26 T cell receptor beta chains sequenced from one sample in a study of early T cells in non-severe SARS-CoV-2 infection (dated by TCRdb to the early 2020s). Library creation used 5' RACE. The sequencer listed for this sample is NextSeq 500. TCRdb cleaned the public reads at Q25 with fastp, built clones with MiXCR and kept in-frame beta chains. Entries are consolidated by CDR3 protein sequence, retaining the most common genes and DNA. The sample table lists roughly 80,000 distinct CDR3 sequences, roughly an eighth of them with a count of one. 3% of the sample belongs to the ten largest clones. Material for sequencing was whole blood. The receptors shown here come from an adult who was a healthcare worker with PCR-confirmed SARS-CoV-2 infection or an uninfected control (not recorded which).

The CDR3 region is CASSQVGPLGQYF. Written as DNA, the CDR3 is TGTGCCAGCAGCCAAGTCGGGCCCCTCGGGCAGTACTTC. The chain couples TRBV3-1 to TRBJ2-7; D is unresolved. Trimming cost V 1 base and J 9 bases, with 13 bases left between them. The CDR3 length is 13 residues. Germline assignment: CDR1 LGHDT and CDR2 YNNKEL (reference sequence).

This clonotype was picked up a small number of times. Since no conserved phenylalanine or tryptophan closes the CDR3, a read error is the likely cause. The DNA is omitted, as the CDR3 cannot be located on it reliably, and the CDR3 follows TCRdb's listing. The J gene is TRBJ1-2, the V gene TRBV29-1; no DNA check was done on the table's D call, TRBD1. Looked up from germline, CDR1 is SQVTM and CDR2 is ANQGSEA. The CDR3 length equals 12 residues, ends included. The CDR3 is CSVEGNSGPLLD.

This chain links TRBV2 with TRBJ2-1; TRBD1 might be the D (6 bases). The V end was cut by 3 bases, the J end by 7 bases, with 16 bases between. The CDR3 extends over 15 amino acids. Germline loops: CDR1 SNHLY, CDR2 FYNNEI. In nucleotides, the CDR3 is TGTGCCAGCAGTGACACAGGGAGAATGAGGAATGAGCAGTTCTTC. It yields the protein CASSDTGRMRNEQFF.

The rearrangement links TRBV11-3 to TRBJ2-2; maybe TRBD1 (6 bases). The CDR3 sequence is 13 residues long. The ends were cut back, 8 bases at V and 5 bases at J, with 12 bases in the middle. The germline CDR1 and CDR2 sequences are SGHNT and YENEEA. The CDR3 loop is CASDVQGTGELFF. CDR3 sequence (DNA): TGTGCCAGCGATGTTCAGGGGACCGGGGAGCTGTTTTTT. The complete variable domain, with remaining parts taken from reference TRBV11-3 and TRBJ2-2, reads EAGVVQSPRYKIIEKKQPVAFWCNPISGHNTLYWYLQNLGQGPELLIRYENEEAVDDSQLPKDRFSAERLKGVDSTLKIQPAELGDSAVYLCASDVQGTGELFFGEGSRLTVL.

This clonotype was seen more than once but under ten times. The CDR3 nucleotides are TGTGCCACCAGCAGAGGAAAAGCCCCAGGCGAGCAGTACTTC. It encodes CATSRGKAPGEQYF. The chain has TRBV15 and TRBJ2-7, with no clear D. The CDR3 runs 14 residues. Trimming shortened V by 1 base and J by 6 bases, and 13 bases separated the two germline ends. CDR1 and CDR2 from the germline V gene are LNHNV and YYDKDF (reference sequence).

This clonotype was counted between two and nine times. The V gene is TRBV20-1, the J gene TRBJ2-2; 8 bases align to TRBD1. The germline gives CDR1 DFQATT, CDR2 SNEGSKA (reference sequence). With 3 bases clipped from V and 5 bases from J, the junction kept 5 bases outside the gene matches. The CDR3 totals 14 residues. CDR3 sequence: CSARRTGTTGELFF. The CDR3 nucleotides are TGCAGTGCTAGGAGGACAGGGACGACCGGGGAGCTGTTTTTT.

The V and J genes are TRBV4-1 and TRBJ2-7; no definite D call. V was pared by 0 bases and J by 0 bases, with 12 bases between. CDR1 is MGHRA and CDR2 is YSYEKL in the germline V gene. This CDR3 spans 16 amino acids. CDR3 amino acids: CASSQDPNSFSYEQYF. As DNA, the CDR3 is TGCGCCAGCAGCCAAGATCCGAACTCGTTCTCCTACGAGCAGTACTTC.

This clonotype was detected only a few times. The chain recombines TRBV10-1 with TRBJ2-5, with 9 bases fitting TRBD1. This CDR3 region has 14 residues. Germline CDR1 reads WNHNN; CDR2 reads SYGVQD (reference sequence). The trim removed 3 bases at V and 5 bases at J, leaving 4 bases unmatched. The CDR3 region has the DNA TGCGCCAGCAGTGAACAGGGGGCCCGGGAGACCCAGTACTTC. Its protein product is CASSEQGARETQYF.

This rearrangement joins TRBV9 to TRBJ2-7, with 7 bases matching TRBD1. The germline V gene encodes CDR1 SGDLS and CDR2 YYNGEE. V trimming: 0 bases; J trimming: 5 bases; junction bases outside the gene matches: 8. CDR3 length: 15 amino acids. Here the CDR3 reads CASSVEGQTMNEQYF. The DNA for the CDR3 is TGTGCCAGCAGCGTAGAGGGACAGACCATGAACGAGCAGTACTTC.

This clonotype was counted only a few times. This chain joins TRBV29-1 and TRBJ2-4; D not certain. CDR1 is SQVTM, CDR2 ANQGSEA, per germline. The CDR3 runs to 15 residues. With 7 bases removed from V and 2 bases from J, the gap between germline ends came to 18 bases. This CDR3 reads CSAVIHASSKNIQYF. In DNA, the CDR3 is TGCAGCGCTGTGATACATGCGTCTTCCAAAAACATTCAGTACTTC. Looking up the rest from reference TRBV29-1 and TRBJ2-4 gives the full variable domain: SAVISQKPSRDICQRGTSLTIQCQVDSQVTMMFWYRQQPGQSLTLIATANQGSEATYESGFVIDKFPISRPNLTFSTLTVSNMSPEDSSIYLCSAVIHASSKNIQYFGAGTRLSVL.

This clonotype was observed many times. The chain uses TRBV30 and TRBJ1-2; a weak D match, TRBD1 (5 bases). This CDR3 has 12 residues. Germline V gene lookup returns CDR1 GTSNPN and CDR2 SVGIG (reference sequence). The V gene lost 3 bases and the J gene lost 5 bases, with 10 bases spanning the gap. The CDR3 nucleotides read TGTGCCTGGAGCCCCGGGGGGTATGGCTACACCTTC. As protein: CAWSPGGYGYTF.

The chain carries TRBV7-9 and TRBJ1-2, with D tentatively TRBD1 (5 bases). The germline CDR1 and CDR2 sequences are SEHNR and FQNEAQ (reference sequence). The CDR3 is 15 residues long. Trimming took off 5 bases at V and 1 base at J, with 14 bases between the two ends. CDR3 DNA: TGTGCCAGCAGCCCCGGAGGACATTATAACTATGGCTACACCTTC. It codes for CASSPGGHYNYGYTF.

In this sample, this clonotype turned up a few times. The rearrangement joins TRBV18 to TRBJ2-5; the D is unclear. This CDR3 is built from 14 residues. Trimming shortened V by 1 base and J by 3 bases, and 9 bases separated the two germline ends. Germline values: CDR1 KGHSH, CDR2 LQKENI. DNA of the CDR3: TGTGCCAGCTCACCACGCGCACTGAAAGAGACCCAGTACTTC. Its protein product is CASSPRALKETQYF. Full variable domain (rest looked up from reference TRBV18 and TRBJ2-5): NAGVMQNPRHLVRRRGQEARLRCSPMKGHSHVYWYRQLPEEGLKFMVYLQKENIIDESGMPKERFSAEFPKEGPSILRIQQVVRGDSAAYFCASSPRALKETQYFGPGTRLLVL.

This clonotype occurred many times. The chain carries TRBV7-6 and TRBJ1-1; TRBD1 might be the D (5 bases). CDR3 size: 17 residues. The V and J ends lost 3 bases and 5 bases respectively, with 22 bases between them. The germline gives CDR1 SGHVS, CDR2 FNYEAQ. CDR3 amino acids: CASSFLKRGYRRTEAFF. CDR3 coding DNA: TGTGCCAGCAGCTTTTTAAAGCGGGGCTATCGACGGACTGAAGCTTTCTTT.

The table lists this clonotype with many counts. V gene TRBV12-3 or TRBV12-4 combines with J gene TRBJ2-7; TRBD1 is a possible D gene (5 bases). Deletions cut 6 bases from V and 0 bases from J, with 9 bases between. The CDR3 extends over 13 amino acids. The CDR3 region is CASSLDNSYEQYF. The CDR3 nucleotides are TGTGCCAGCAGCCTGGACAACTCCTACGAGCAGTACTTC.

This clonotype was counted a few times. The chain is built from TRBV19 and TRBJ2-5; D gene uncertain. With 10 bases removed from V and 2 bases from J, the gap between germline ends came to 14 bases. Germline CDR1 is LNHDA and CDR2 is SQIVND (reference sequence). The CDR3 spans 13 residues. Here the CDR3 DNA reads TGTGCCACCCGAGCAGCAGCACAAGAGACCCAGTACTTC. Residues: CATRAAAQETQYF.

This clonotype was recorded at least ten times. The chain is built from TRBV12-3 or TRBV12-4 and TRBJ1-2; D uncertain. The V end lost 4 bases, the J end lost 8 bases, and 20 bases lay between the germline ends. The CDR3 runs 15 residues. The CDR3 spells CASSYVGRIREGYTF. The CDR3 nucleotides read TGTGCCAGCAGTTACGTCGGACGGATCCGGGAGGGCTACACCTTC.

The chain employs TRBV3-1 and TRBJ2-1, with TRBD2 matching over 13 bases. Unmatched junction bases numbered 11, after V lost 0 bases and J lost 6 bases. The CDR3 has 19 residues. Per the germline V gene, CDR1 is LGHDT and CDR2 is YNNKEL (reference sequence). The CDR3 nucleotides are TGTGCCAGCAGCCAAGAGGTGGAGGGGACTAGCGGGACTTTCAATGAGCAGTTCTTC. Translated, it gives CASSQEVEGTSGTFNEQFF.

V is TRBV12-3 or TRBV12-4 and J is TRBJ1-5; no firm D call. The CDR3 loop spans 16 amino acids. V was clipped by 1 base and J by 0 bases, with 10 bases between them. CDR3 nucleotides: TGTGCCAGCAGTTTAGACAGCCTCCGTAGCAATCAGCCCCAGCATTTT. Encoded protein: CASSLDSLRSNQPQHF.

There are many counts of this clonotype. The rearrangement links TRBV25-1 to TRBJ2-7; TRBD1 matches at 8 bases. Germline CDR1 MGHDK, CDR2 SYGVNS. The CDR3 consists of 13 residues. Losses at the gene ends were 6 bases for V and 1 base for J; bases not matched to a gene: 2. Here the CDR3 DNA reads TGTGCCAGCAGGAGGACAGGGTCCTACGAGCAGTACTTC. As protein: CASRRTGSYEQYF.

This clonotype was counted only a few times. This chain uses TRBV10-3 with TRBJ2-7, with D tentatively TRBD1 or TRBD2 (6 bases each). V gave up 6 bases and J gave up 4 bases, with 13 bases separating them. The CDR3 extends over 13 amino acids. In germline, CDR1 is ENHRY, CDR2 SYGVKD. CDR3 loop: CAIRRQAGYEQYF. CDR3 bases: TGTGCCATCAGGAGACAGGCGGGATACGAGCAGTACTTC.

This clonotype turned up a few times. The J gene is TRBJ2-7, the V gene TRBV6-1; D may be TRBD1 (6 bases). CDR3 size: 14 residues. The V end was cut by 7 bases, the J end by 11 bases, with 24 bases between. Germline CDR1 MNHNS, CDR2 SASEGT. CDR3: CASKTLSGTQEEYF. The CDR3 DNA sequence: TGTGCCAGCAAAACTTTGTCCGGGACACAGGAGGAGTACTTC.

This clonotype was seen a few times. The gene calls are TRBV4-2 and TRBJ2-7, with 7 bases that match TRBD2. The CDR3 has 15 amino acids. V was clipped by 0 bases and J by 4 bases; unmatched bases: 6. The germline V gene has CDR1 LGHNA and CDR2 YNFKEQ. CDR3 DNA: TGTGCCAGCAGCCAAGAAAAGTGGCGGGAGTACGAGCAGTACTTC. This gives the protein CASSQEKWREYEQYF.

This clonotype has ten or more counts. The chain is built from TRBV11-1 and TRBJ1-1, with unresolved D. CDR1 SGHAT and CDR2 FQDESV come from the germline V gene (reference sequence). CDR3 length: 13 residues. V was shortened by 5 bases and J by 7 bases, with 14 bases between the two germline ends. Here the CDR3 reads CASSPQESVEAFF. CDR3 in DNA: TGTGCCAGCAGCCCGCAGGAGTCGGTTGAAGCTTTCTTT.

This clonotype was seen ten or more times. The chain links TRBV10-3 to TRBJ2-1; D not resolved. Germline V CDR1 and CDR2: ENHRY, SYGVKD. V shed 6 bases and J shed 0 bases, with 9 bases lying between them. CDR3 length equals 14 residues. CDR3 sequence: CAISAESSYNEQFF. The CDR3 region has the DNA TGTGCCATCAGCGCGGAGAGCTCCTACAATGAGCAGTTCTTC.

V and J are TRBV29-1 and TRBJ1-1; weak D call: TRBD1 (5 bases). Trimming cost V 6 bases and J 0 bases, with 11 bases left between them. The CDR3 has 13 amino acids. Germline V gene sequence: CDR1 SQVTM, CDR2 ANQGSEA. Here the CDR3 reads CSVAGRLNTEAFF. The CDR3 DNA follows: TGCAGCGTCGCGGGACGCTTGAACACTGAAGCTTTCTTT.